This TCR beta chain appears in the sequencing data of a study of CD8 T cells in Susac syndrome. RNA in amounts of roughly 0.5 to 1 ug was reverse transcribed with random hexamers. TCRdb reanalysed the immunoSEQ multiplex PCR reads using MiXCR and keeps one entry per CDR3 protein. The table lists approximately 150,000 distinct CDR3 sequences, almost 96% of them singletons. The germline V gene encodes CDR1 SEHNR and CDR2 FQNEAQ (reference sequence). Trimming took 6 bases from V and 3 from J, leaving 11 bases between them. The CDR3 extends over 13 amino acids. Diagnostic criteria defined recently for definite or probable disease were met by the Susac syndrome patients.

This TCR derives from a human donor with Susac syndrome. Sequenced sample: CD4+ T cells from PBMCs. The chain links TRBV7-9 to TRBJ1-1; D unresolved. CDR3 coding DNA: TGTGCCAGCAGACCTAGGAGAGACACTGAAGCTTTCTTT. Its translation is CASRPRRDTEAFF.